These 25 T cell receptor beta chains came from one sample sequenced in a study of Graves' ophthalmopathy and Graves' hyperthyroidism. Using RNA transcripts, the TCR beta CDR3 regions were amplified. First-round RT-PCR used HTBI primers; second-round multiplex PCR followed. TCRdb passed the multiplex PCR reads through MiXCR, listing each CDR3 protein once. Of roughly 400,000 distinct CDR3 sequences in the sample, 18% were seen once. The sequencing input was peripheral blood. These receptor sequences come from a woman aged 18-35 years with Graves' ophthalmopathy.

V is TRBV6-5 and J is TRBJ1-1, with 10 positions matching TRBD1. V shed 4 bases and J 6 bases; nucleotides not matched to a gene: 14. The CDR3 covers 17 residues. Germline V gene data show CDR1 as MNHEY and CDR2 as SVGAGI. The CDR3 DNA reads as TGTGCCAGCAGTTTCGGGAGTATACCGGGACAGGGGTCTGAAGCTTTCTTT. This sequence encodes CASSFGSIPGQGSEAFF.

This clonotype has a count of ten or more. The chain recombines TRBV20-1 with TRBJ2-5; no firm D call. Trimming shortened V by 4 bases and J by 13 bases, and 13 bases separated the two germline ends. The CDR3 is made up of 10 amino acids. CDR1 is DFQATT, CDR2 SNEGSKA, per germline (reference sequence). In DNA form, the CDR3 reads TGCAGTGCTAAGGATAGACCGCGGTACTTC. Translation: CSAKDRPRYF.

This clonotype has a count of ten or more. The genes are TRBV30 and TRBJ2-3; TRBD1 is a possible D gene (5 bases). The CDR3 loop spans 11 amino acids. Germline lookup yields CDR1 GTSNPN and CDR2 SVGIG (reference sequence). The V end was cut by 4 bases, the J end by 6 bases, with 8 bases between. The CDR3 DNA follows: TGTGCCTGGAAAGCAGGGGATACGCAGTATTTT. Its translation: CAWKAGDTQYF.

This clonotype came up many times. V and J are TRBV28 and TRBJ1-6; D remains ambiguous. The CDR3 totals 14 residues. V was cut by 3 bases and J by 9 bases, with 12 bases left in between. The germline gives CDR1 MDHEN, CDR2 SYDVKM. CDR3 in amino acids: CASSFPPVVSPLHF. The CDR3 DNA sequence: TGTGCCAGCAGTTTTCCACCAGTAGTTTCACCCCTCCACTTT. The full variable domain, with the rest looked up from reference TRBV28 and TRBJ1-6, is DVKVTQSSRYLVKRTGEKVFLECVQDMDHENMFWYRQDPGLGLRLIYFSYDVKMKEKGDIPEGYSVSREKKERFSLILESASTNQTSMYLCASSFPPVVSPLHFGNGTRLTVT.

The chain carries TRBV6-1 and TRBJ1-2; 7 nucleotides match TRBD1. CDR1 is MNHNS, CDR2 SASEGT, per germline. Trimming cost V 8 bases and J 2 bases; bases outside gene matches: 14. The CDR3 covers 16 residues. The CDR3 loop reads CASDLGGRGNNYGYTF. In DNA, the CDR3 is TGTGCCAGCGACCTAGGGGGCAGGGGAAACAACTATGGCTACACCTTC.

V gene TRBV10-3 combines with J gene TRBJ1-6, with 7 bases aligning to TRBD1. Germline V gene lookup returns CDR1 ENHRY and CDR2 SYGVKD. Losses at the gene ends were 7 bases for V and 8 bases for J; bases not matched to a gene: 5. This CDR3 contains 13 residues. The CDR3 sequence is CAITDRADSPLHF. The DNA of the CDR3 is TGTGCCATCACTGACAGGGCAGATTCACCCCTCCACTTT.

The sample holds a few counts of this clonotype. This sequence may be a read error, since a much larger clone differs from it by one base. This chain links TRBV3-1 with TRBJ1-1, with D tentatively TRBD1 (5 bases). The V end lost 0 bases, the J end lost 10 bases, and 15 bases lay between the germline ends. The CDR3 has 14 residues. Germline-derived CDR1 and CDR2 are LGHDT and YNNKEL (reference sequence). CDR3 loop: CASSQEGTGDGAFF. The CDR3 bases are TGTGCCAGCAGCCAAGAGGGGACGGGAGATGGAGCTTTCTTT.

V gene TRBV24-1 combines with J gene TRBJ1-5; D is perhaps TRBD1 (5 bases). Germline lookup yields CDR1 KGHDR and CDR2 SFDVKD. The CDR3 contains 16 residues. With 5 bases removed from V and 0 bases from J, the gap between germline ends came to 13 bases. In DNA, the CDR3 is TGTGCCACCAGTGGCAGTATGGGGGTTAGCAATCAGCCCCAGCATTTT. It encodes CATSGSMGVSNQPQHF.

The table lists this clonotype with many counts. The chain combines TRBV15 with TRBJ2-7, with a possible D match to TRBD1 (5 bases). CDR3 length equals 15 residues. Looked up from germline, CDR1 is LNHNV and CDR2 is YYDKDF (reference sequence). With 0 bases removed from V and 7 bases from J, the gap between germline ends came to 16 bases. CDR3 residues: CATSRDRVGLGEQYF. CDR3 sequence (DNA): TGTGCCACCAGCAGAGACAGGGTCGGGCTCGGGGAGCAGTACTTC.

There are many counts of this clonotype. This chain joins TRBV29-1 and TRBJ1-1; the D is unclear. Germline lookup yields CDR1 SQVTM and CDR2 ANQGSEA. The CDR3 runs to 16 residues. V lost 5 bases to trimming and J lost 4 bases, with 23 bases between them. CDR3 sequence: CSVIPHNRVGGTEAFF. The CDR3 DNA reads as TGCAGCGTTATTCCCCACAATCGAGTCGGTGGCACTGAAGCTTTCTTT.

The chain has TRBV6-2 or TRBV6-3 and TRBJ1-1; D might be TRBD1 (6 bases). The length of the CDR3 is 15 residues. Germline V gene sequence: CDR1 MNHEY, CDR2 SVGEGT. The V end lost 5 bases, the J end lost 1 base, and 14 bases lay between the germline ends. The CDR3 sequence is CASSNGGFRNTEAFF. CDR3 bases: TGTGCCAGCAGTAACGGGGGCTTTCGGAACACTGAAGCTTTCTTT.

The sample holds many counts of this clonotype. The rearrangement joins TRBV28 to TRBJ1-5, with D uncertain. CDR3 size: 15 residues. Trimming left V 3 bases short and J 2 bases short, with 11 bases between. Germline values: CDR1 MDHEN, CDR2 SYDVKM. The CDR3 spells CASSFWQGRNQPQHF. The CDR3 region has the DNA TGTGCCAGCAGTTTTTGGCAAGGTCGCAATCAGCCCCAGCATTTT.

The chain uses TRBV12-3 or TRBV12-4 and TRBJ1-2; D perhaps matches TRBD1 (5 bases). This CDR3 spans 13 amino acids. Trimming took 5 bases from V and 5 from J, leaving 12 bases between them. The CDR3 loop reads CASSSYDRYGYTF. In nucleotides, the CDR3 is TGTGCCAGCAGTAGCTACGACAGATATGGCTACACCTTC.

The table lists this clonotype with many counts. The chain links TRBV6-1 to TRBJ1-6, with 9 nucleotides matching TRBD1. The CDR3 has 15 amino acids. Trimming took 4 bases from V and 3 from J; bases not matched to a gene: 1. Germline values: CDR1 MNHNS, CDR2 SASEGT. CDR3 in DNA: TGTGCCAGCAGTGGGGGACAGGGCTATAATTCACCCCTCCACTTT. Protein: CASSGGQGYNSPLHF.

J is TRBJ2-7 and V is TRBV9; 10 nucleotides agree with TRBD2. This CDR3 has 15 amino acids. V shed 1 base and J 5 bases; nucleotides not matched to a gene: 6. The germline CDR1 and CDR2 sequences are SGDLS and YYNGEE. The CDR3 DNA follows: TGTGCCAGCAGCGTATTCGGGACTAGCGTCCACGAGCAGTACTTC. Encoded protein: CASSVFGTSVHEQYF.

This clonotype was observed many times. CDR3 DNA: TGTGCCAGCAGCTCCTGGACAGGGCAGACTGAAGCTTTCTTT. It yields the protein CASSSWTGQTEAFF. The gene calls are TRBV7-2 and TRBJ1-1, with 8 bases that match TRBD1. Germline CDR1 and CDR2: SGHTA and FQGNSA. Trimming took 4 bases from V and 5 from J; bases not matched to a gene: 6. The CDR3 length is 14 residues.

There are many counts of this clonotype. CDR3 bases: TGTGCCAGCAGCCACGAAGGACAGGAAACCTACGAGCAGTACTTC. Protein: CASSHEGQETYEQYF. V and J are TRBV11-2 and TRBJ2-7; 7 nucleotides match TRBD1. Germline CDR1 reads SGHAT; CDR2 reads FQNNGV. Trimming at V came to 5 bases and at J to 2 bases, leaving 9 bases not matched to a gene. CDR3 length: 15 residues.

This clonotype was recorded many times. This chain links TRBV28 with TRBJ2-7, with no clear D. V was clipped by 1 base and J by 6 bases, with 4 bases between them. This CDR3 has 11 residues. CDR1 is MDHEN, CDR2 SYDVKM, per germline. The DNA of the CDR3 is TGTGCCAGCAGTTTATTAGGCGAGCAGTACTTC. Amino acid sequence: CASSLLGEQYF.

The table lists this clonotype with many counts. V gene TRBV19 combines with J gene TRBJ2-2; possible D gene TRBD2, 6 bases. The CDR3 extends over 14 amino acids. Germline loops: CDR1 LNHDA, CDR2 SQIVND (reference sequence). V was clipped by 5 bases and J by 3 bases, with 10 bases between them. CDR3 DNA sequence: TGTGCCAGTAGTGCCGGGACTCACACCGGGGAGCTGTTTTTT. As protein: CASSAGTHTGELFF.

This clonotype occurred many times. The CDR3 sequence: CSGTSGFDEQYF. The CDR3 DNA reads as TGCAGTGGGACTAGCGGTTTCGACGAGCAGTACTTC. The chain joins TRBV20-1 to TRBJ2-7, with 10 nucleotides matching TRBD2. After removal of 7 bases from V and 5 bases from J, the junction contained 5 bases not matched to a gene. The CDR3 runs 12 residues. CDR1 and CDR2 (germline): DFQATT, SNEGSKA (reference sequence).

The CDR3 sequence is CASSPPGASSYEQYF. CDR3 nucleotides: TGTGCCAGTAGTCCGCCGGGGGCGAGCAGCTACGAGCAGTACTTC. V gene TRBV19 combines with J gene TRBJ2-7; tentatively, D is TRBD1 or TRBD2 (6 bases each). The CDR3 is 15 amino acids. The germline V gene encodes CDR1 LNHDA and CDR2 SQIVND (reference sequence). Trimming pared 5 bases from V and 3 bases from J, leaving 17 bases between.

This clonotype was recorded many times. The J gene is TRBJ2-2, the V gene TRBV11-3; no definite D call. The CDR3 totals 13 residues. The germline V and J ends were trimmed by 4 bases and 5 bases, with 8 bases remaining between them. CDR1 SGHNT and CDR2 YENEEA come from the germline V gene. The CDR3 spells CASSWLGTGELFF. The DNA of the CDR3 is TGTGCCAGCAGCTGGTTGGGTACCGGGGAGCTGTTTTTT.

This clonotype was observed at least ten times. V is TRBV30 and J is TRBJ1-6; possible D gene TRBD1, 5 bases. V was shortened by 2 bases and J by 11 bases, with 16 bases between the two germline ends. The CDR3 has 14 amino acids. Germline loops: CDR1 GTSNPN, CDR2 SVGIG (reference sequence). CDR3 sequence: CAWSLGDPSAPLHF. The CDR3 coding sequence is TGTGCCTGGAGTCTCGGGGACCCGTCGGCACCCCTCCACTTT.

This clonotype was counted many times. CDR3 nucleotide sequence: TGTGCCTGGAGTGTAGGGGTGTCTGGAAACACCATATATTTT. Its protein is CAWSVGVSGNTIYF. The J gene is TRBJ1-3, the V gene TRBV30, with D possibly matching TRBD1 (5 bases). This CDR3 contains 14 residues. V was trimmed by 0 bases and J by 1 base, leaving 7 bases between them. CDR1 is GTSNPN and CDR2 is SVGIG in the germline V gene (reference sequence).

This clonotype was observed many times. This chain connects TRBV7-9 to TRBJ1-1, with D possibly TRBD1 on 6 matching bases. This CDR3 is built from 11 residues. V lost 8 bases and J 11 bases, leaving 15 bases between the germline ends. Germline V gene data show CDR1 as SEHNR and CDR2 as FQNEAQ (reference sequence). The CDR3 coding sequence is TGTGCCAGCGGGGAGGGGGACCAGGCTTTCTTT. Amino acids: CASGEGDQAFF. Filled out from reference TRBV7-9 and TRBJ1-1, the complete variable domain reads DTGVSQNPRHKITKRGQNVTFRCDPISEHNRLYWYRQTLGQGPEFLTYFQNEAQLEKSRLLSDRFSAERPKGSFSTLEIQRTEQGDSAMYLCASGEGDQAFFGQGTRLTVV.